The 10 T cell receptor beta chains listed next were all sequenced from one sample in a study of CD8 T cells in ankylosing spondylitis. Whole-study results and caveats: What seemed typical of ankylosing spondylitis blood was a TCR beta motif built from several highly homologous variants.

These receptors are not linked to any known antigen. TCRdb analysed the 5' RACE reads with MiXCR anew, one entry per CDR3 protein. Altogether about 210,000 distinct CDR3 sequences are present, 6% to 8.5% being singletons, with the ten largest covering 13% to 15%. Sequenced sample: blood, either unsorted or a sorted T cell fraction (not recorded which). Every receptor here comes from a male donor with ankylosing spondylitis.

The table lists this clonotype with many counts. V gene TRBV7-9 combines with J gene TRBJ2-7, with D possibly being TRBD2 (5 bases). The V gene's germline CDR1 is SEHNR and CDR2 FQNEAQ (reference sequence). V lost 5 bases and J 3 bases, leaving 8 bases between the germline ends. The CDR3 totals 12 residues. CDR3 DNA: TGTGCCAGCAGCCGGGAAAGCTACGAGCAGTACTTC. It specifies CASSRESYEQYF.

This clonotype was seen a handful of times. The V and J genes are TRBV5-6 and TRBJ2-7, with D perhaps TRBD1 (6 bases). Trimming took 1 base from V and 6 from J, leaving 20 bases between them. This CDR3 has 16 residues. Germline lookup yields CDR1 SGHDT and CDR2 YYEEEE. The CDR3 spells CASSLLTRGPQAEQYF. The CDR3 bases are TGTGCCAGCAGCTTGTTAACCAGGGGACCCCAGGCCGAGCAGTACTTC.

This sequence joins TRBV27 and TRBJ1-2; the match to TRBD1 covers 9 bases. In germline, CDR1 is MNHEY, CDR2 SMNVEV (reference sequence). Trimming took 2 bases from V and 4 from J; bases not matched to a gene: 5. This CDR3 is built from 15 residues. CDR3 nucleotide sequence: TGTGCCAGCAGTTTAGGACAGGGGCTAGGCTATGGCTACACCTTC. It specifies CASSLGQGLGYGYTF.

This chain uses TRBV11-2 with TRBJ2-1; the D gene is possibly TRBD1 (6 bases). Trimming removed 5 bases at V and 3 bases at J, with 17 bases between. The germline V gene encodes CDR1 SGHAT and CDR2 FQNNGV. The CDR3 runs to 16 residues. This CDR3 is CASSLNRDNYYNEQFF. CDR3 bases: TGTGCCAGCAGCCTTAACCGGGACAACTACTACAATGAGCAGTTCTTC. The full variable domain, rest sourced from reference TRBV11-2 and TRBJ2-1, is EAGVAQSPRYKIIEKRQSVAFWCNPISGHATLYWYQQILGQGPKLLIQFQNNGVVDDSQLPKDRFSAERLKGVDSTLKIQPAKLEDSAVYLCASSLNRDNYYNEQFFGPGTRLTVL.

This CDR3 reads CSVEGGGRSYNEQFF. CDR3 sequence (DNA): TGCAGCGTTGAAGGTGGGGGTCGCTCCTACAATGAGCAGTTCTTC. V is TRBV29-1 and J is TRBJ2-1; D is perhaps TRBD1 or TRBD2 (5 bases each). V gave up 1 base and J gave up 0 bases, with 10 bases separating them. CDR1 and CDR2 (germline): SQVTM, ANQGSEA. This CDR3 contains 15 residues.

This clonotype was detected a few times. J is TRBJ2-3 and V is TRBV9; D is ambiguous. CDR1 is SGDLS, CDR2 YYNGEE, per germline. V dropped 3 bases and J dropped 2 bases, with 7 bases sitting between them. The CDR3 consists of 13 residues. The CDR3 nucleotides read TGTGCCAGCAGCGAGAGGCACACAGATACGCAGTATTTT. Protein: CASSERHTDTQYF.

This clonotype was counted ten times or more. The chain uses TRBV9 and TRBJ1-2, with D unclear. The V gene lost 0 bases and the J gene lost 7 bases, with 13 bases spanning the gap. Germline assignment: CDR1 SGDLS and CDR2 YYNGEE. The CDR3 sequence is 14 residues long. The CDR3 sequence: CASSVAGSGGGYTF. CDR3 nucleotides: TGTGCCAGCAGCGTAGCAGGTTCAGGAGGTGGCTACACCTTC.

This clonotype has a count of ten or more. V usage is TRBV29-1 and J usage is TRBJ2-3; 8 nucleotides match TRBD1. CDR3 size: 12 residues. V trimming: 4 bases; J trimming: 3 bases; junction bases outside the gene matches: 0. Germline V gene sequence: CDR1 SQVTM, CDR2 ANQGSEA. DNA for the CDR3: TGCAGCGTTGGGACAGGGACAGATACGCAGTATTTT. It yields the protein CSVGTGTDTQYF.

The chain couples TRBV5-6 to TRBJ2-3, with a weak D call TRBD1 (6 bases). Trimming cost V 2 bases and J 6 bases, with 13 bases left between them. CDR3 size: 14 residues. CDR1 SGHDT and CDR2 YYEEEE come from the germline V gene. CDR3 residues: CASSFSLQGDTQYF. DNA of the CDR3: TGTGCCAGCAGCTTTTCTCTCCAGGGGGATACGCAGTATTTT.

The CDR3 coding sequence is TGCAGCGTTCCACGACGGGACACCGGGGAGCTGTTTTTT. It specifies CSVPRRDTGELFF. This chain joins TRBV29-1 and TRBJ2-2; D gene uncertain. This CDR3 spans 13 amino acids. The V gene lost 5 bases and the J gene lost 3 bases, with 10 bases spanning the gap. Germline V lookup: CDR1 SQVTM, CDR2 ANQGSEA.